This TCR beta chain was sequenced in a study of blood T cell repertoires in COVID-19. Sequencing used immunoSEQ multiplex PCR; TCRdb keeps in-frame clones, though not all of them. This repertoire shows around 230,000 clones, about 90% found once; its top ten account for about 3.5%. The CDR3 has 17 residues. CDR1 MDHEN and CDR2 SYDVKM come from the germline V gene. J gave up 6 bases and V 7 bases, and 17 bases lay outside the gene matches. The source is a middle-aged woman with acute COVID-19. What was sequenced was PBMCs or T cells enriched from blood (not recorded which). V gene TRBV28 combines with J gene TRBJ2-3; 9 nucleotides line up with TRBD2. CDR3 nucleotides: TGTGCCAGCACCCGGAGGGCTAGCGGGGTCCTAATGGATACGCAGTATTTT. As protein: CASTRRASGVLMDTQYF.